The 32 T cell receptor beta chains below come from one sample, sequenced in a study of early T cells in non-severe SARS-CoV-2 infection. TCRdb used MiXCR to reprocess the 5' RACE reads, holding one entry per CDR3 protein. The sample consists of about 38,000 distinct CDR3 sequences, 6.8% of them appearing once. The sample in question was whole blood, obtained at baseline. Receptors originate from an adult who was a healthcare worker with PCR-confirmed SARS-CoV-2 infection or an uninfected control (not recorded which).

This clonotype was counted at least ten times. The V call is TRBV6-6, the J call TRBJ2-2, with 9 bases fitting TRBD1. Germline assignment: CDR1 MNHNY and CDR2 SVGAGI (reference sequence). The V and J ends lost 6 bases and 6 bases, in that order; junction bases with no gene match: 11. This CDR3 spans 16 amino acids. The CDR3 DNA reads as TGTGCCAGCAGCCCAACAGGGGGCAAAGTTCCCGGGGAGCTGTTTTTT. Residues: CASSPTGGKVPGELFF.

This clonotype was counted ten times or more. This chain connects TRBV28 to TRBJ2-3, with D perhaps matching TRBD1 (5 bases). Germline V lookup: CDR1 MDHEN, CDR2 SYDVKM. The CDR3 spans 16 residues. Trimming took 2 bases from V and 10 from J, leaving 22 bases between them. The CDR3 is CASSLPPGADLPPQYF. The CDR3 DNA follows: TGTGCCAGCAGTTTACCCCCTGGGGCAGACCTTCCTCCGCAGTATTTT.

This clonotype was counted many times. The V and J genes are TRBV4-1 and TRBJ2-6, with no clear D. The CDR3 length is 16 residues. The V gene lost 1 base and the J gene lost 0 bases, with 7 bases spanning the gap. Germline V lookup: CDR1 MGHRA, CDR2 YSYEKL. CDR3 sequence (DNA): TGCGCCAGCAGCCAAGCCGCGATCTCTGGGGCCAACGTCCTGACTTTC. Its translation is CASSQAAISGANVLTF.

The table lists this clonotype with many counts. V and J are TRBV5-1 and TRBJ2-1, with D perhaps matching TRBD2 (6 bases). The V gene's germline CDR1 is SGHRS and CDR2 YFSETQ. The CDR3 is 16 residues long. V dropped 4 bases and J dropped 7 bases, with 21 bases sitting between them. The CDR3 DNA sequence: TGCGCCAGCAGCCCCGAACCGAGGACTATTACAAATGAGCAGTTCTTC. This encodes CASSPEPRTITNEQFF.

This clonotype was observed many times. J is TRBJ2-1 and V is TRBV4-1; 10 nucleotides match TRBD2. There are 14 residues in the CDR3. CDR1 and CDR2 (germline): MGHRA, YSYEKL. The V gene end was trimmed by 4 bases and the J gene end by 6 bases; junction bases not matched to a gene: 3. CDR3 nucleotide sequence: TGCGCCAGCAGCCCACTAGCGGGACTCAATGAGCAGTTCTTC. It is translated as CASSPLAGLNEQFF.

The table lists this clonotype with a few counts. The CDR3: CASSQDAGKNIQYF. The CDR3 DNA is TGCGCCAGCAGCCAAGATGCCGGAAAAAACATTCAGTACTTC. The rearrangement joins TRBV4-1 to TRBJ2-4; D remains ambiguous. V lost 0 bases to trimming and J lost 4 bases, with 7 bases between them. The CDR3 is 14 amino acids. Per germline, CDR1 MGHRA and CDR2 YSYEKL.

This clonotype was found many times. This chain connects TRBV11-3 to TRBJ2-2, with a weak D call TRBD2 (6 bases). The V end was cut by 5 bases, the J end by 10 bases, with 23 bases between. The length of the CDR3 is 16 residues. Germline assignment: CDR1 SGHNT and CDR2 YENEEA. CDR3 in amino acids: CASSADLAGHRKELFF. The DNA of the CDR3 is TGTGCCAGCAGCGCGGATTTGGCGGGGCACCGCAAGGAGCTGTTTTTT.

The chain has TRBV7-2 and TRBJ2-7; 14 bases align to TRBD2. J gave up 0 bases and V 1 base, and 5 bases lay outside the gene matches. The CDR3 loop spans 18 amino acids. Germline CDR1 reads SGHTA; CDR2 reads FQGNSA. CDR3 sequence (DNA): TGTGCCAGCAGCTTAGGGACTAGCGGGAGGACCGTCTCCTACGAGCAGTACTTC. It specifies CASSLGTSGRTVSYEQYF. The whole variable domain, remainder taken from reference TRBV7-2 and TRBJ2-7, is GAGVSQSPSNKVTEKGKDVELRCDPISGHTALYWYRQSLGQGLEFLIYFQGNSAPDKSGLPSDRFSAERTGGSVSTLTIQRTQQEDSAVYLCASSLGTSGRTVSYEQYFGPGTRLTVT.

This clonotype was detected only a few times. The chain links TRBV4-1 to TRBJ1-4; 7 nucleotides agree with TRBD1. V was pared by 6 bases and J by 8 bases, with 9 bases of the junction left unmatched. This CDR3 is built from 14 residues. Germline-derived CDR1 and CDR2 are MGHRA and YSYEKL. CDR3 amino acids: CASRNQGGREKLFF. CDR3 bases: TGCGCCAGCAGAAACCAGGGGGGAAGGGAAAAACTGTTTTTT.

CDR3 bases: TGCGCCAGCACCGGATTAGCGGGAGGGCCTAGTTCGGGTGAAAATGAGCAGTTCTTC. Translated, it gives CASTGLAGGPSSGENEQFF. The chain uses TRBV5-1 and TRBJ2-1, with 11 bases matching TRBD2. Germline V gives CDR1 SGHRS, CDR2 YFSETQ. Unmatched junction bases numbered 21, after V lost 6 bases and J lost 7 bases. The CDR3 has 19 residues.

In its sample, this clonotype was seen many times. J is TRBJ2-7 and V is TRBV20-1, with 7 bases lining up with TRBD1. The germline V gene encodes CDR1 DFQATT and CDR2 SNEGSKA (reference sequence). J was trimmed by 2 bases and V by 3 bases; bases with no gene match: 10. The CDR3 is 15 residues long. The CDR3 nucleotides read TGCAGTGCTAGGGGGGTGGGACAGATCCCCTACGAGCAGTACTTC. Encoded protein: CSARGVGQIPYEQYF.

There are a few counts of this clonotype. This chain connects TRBV9 to TRBJ2-5; no reliable D call. The CDR3 spans 15 residues. V gave up 0 bases and J gave up 5 bases, with 14 bases separating them. From germline, CDR1 is SGDLS and CDR2 YYNGEE. This CDR3 reads CASSVVGGVVETQYF. In DNA, the CDR3 is TGTGCCAGCAGCGTAGTTGGTGGGGTGGTCGAGACCCAGTACTTC.

This clonotype was found many times. V is TRBV12-3 or TRBV12-4 and J is TRBJ1-5, with D perhaps matching TRBD1 (6 bases). Trimming cost V 0 bases and J 5 bases, with 8 bases left between them. This CDR3 has 14 amino acids. CDR3 sequence: CASSLAQGHQPQHF. The CDR3 nucleotides read TGTGCCAGCAGTTTAGCACAGGGTCATCAGCCCCAGCATTTT.

This clonotype was detected a few times. The V gene is TRBV28, the J gene TRBJ1-5; D is unresolved. V was pared by 0 bases and J by 8 bases, with 5 bases between. The germline CDR1 and CDR2 sequences are MDHEN and SYDVKM. This CDR3 comprises 12 residues. In DNA, the CDR3 is TGTGCCAGCAGTTTATGGGGTGAGCCCCAGCATTTT. Translation gives CASSLWGEPQHF.

This clonotype turned up a few times. The CDR3 sequence is CASSVDRRYEQYF. CDR3 nucleotides: TGTGCCAGCAGCGTGGACCGACGGTACGAGCAGTACTTC. The chain employs TRBV7-2 and TRBJ2-7; D gene ambiguous. Germline loops: CDR1 SGHTA, CDR2 FQGNSA. The CDR3 runs to 13 residues. V lost 5 bases, J lost 4 bases, and 12 bases lay in between.

This clonotype is termed medium-sized. The CDR3 loop is CASSMGPQPQHF. The CDR3 nucleotides are TGTGCCAGCAGTATGGGGCCTCAGCCCCAGCATTTT. This sequence joins TRBV6-2 or TRBV6-3 and TRBJ1-5; D is perhaps TRBD1 (5 bases). This CDR3 spans 12 amino acids. Deletions cut 5 bases from V and 6 bases from J, with 8 bases between. Germline CDR1 reads MNHEY; CDR2 reads SVGEGT.

The genes are TRBV9 and TRBJ1-6; tentatively, D is TRBD1 (5 bases). Germline values: CDR1 SGDLS, CDR2 YYNGEE. Deletions cut 1 base from V and 6 bases from J, with 8 bases between. This CDR3 has 14 amino acids. The CDR3 reads CASSVSGSNSPLHF. DNA for the CDR3: TGTGCCAGCAGCGTATCAGGGAGTAATTCACCCCTCCACTTT.

Only a few counts were recorded for this clonotype. The gene calls are TRBV5-8 and TRBJ2-1; 7 bases match TRBD2. The CDR3 consists of 16 residues. V was pared by 0 bases and J by 8 bases, with 11 bases of the junction left unmatched. Germline V gives CDR1 SGHTS, CDR2 YDEGEE. CDR3 nucleotide sequence: TGTGCCAGCAGCTTGGCAGAGACTAGCATCAGGCATGAGCAGTTCTTC. It translates to CASSLAETSIRHEQFF.

DNA for the CDR3: TGCAGCGTTCCAGGTTCTAGCGCGACCTACAATGAGCAGTTCTTC. It encodes CSVPGSSATYNEQFF. The chain links TRBV29-1 to TRBJ2-1, with D perhaps TRBD2 (6 bases). Germline loops: CDR1 SQVTM, CDR2 ANQGSEA. Trimming left V 5 bases short and J 2 bases short, with 16 bases between. The CDR3 totals 15 residues.

This clonotype appeared many times. The chain recombines TRBV7-2 with TRBJ1-2, with 10 bases aligning to TRBD1. The CDR3 spans 15 residues. CDR1 and CDR2 from the germline V gene are SGHTA and FQGNSA. The ends lost 6 bases at V and 6 bases at J; junction bases unmatched: 10. In nucleotides, the CDR3 is TGTGCCAGCAGTCCACCGGGACAGGGGCGGAATGGCTACACCTTC. Protein sequence: CASSPPGQGRNGYTF.

This clonotype was seen only once. The chain links TRBV7-8 to TRBJ1-6; D not resolved. Germline V lookup: CDR1 SGHVS, CDR2 FQNEAQ. Trimming stripped 5 bases from V and 10 bases from J, with 12 bases between. CDR3 length: 13 residues. The CDR3 here is CASSLQLGSPLHF. DNA for the CDR3: TGTGCCAGCAGCCTCCAGTTGGGGTCACCCCTCCACTTT. The full variable domain, its missing parts supplied by reference TRBV7-8 and TRBJ1-6, is GAGVSQSPRYKVAKRGQDVALRCDPISGHVSLFWYQQALGQGPEFLTYFQNEAQLDKSGLPSDRFFAERPEGSVSTLKIQRTQQEDSAVYLCASSLQLGSPLHFGNGTRLTVT.

This clonotype turned up a few times. The V call is TRBV28, the J call TRBJ2-7; no definite D call. CDR1 and CDR2 from the germline V gene are MDHEN and SYDVKM. CDR3 length equals 14 residues. The V end was cut by 3 bases, the J end by 3 bases, with 12 bases between. CDR3 bases: TGTGCCAGCAGTTTGAGTGTGAAGCGCTACGAGCAGTACTTC. Its protein is CASSLSVKRYEQYF.

V usage is TRBV5-1 and J usage is TRBJ2-2; D is unresolved. Germline CDR1 SGHRS, CDR2 YFSETQ. Trimming took 6 bases from V and 7 from J, leaving 16 bases between them. The CDR3 sequence is 14 residues long. CDR3 residues: CASKTRLTDGELFF. The CDR3 DNA reads TGCGCCAGCAAGACAAGGCTAACTGACGGGGAGCTGTTTTTT.

This clonotype occurred a few times. V gene TRBV4-2 combines with J gene TRBJ2-2, with no clear D. V lost 0 bases to trimming and J lost 2 bases, with 10 bases between them. CDR3 length equals 16 residues. Germline V lookup: CDR1 LGHNA, CDR2 YNFKEQ. The CDR3 DNA sequence: TGTGCCAGCAGCCAAGAAGTCCGCGCTAACACCGGGGAGCTGTTTTTT. Its protein is CASSQEVRANTGELFF.

The sample holds many counts of this clonotype. The rearrangement links TRBV20-1 to TRBJ2-7; no clear D. V was pared by 1 base and J by 7 bases, with 17 bases between. Germline-derived CDR1 and CDR2 are DFQATT and SNEGSKA (reference sequence). This CDR3 has 14 residues. CDR3 protein: CSARGWVAREEQYF. The CDR3 DNA is TGCAGTGCTAGAGGCTGGGTCGCGCGCGAGGAGCAGTACTTC.

Regarding this clonotype: At one boundary the junction diverges from the germline segment, which might be a read error. This chain joins TRBV7-7 and TRBJ2-3; 10 positions match TRBD1. CDR3 length equals 15 residues. Germline V gene data show CDR1 as SSHAT and CDR2 as FNYEAQ (reference sequence). CDR3 amino acids: CASSTGTGETDTQYF. CDR3 nucleotides: TGTGCTAGCAGCACCGGGACAGGGGAAACAGATACGCAGTATTTT. Filled out from reference TRBV7-7 and TRBJ2-3, the complete variable domain reads GAGVSQSPRYKVTKRGQDVTLRCDPISSHATLYWYQQALGQGPEFLTYFNYEAQPDKSGLPSDRFSAERPEGSISTLTIQRTEQRDSAMYRCASSTGTGETDTQYFGPGTRLTVL.

This clonotype occurred many times. The CDR3 here is CASSALGAGGSEAFF. CDR3 in DNA: TGTGCCAGCAGTGCCTTGGGGGCGGGAGGGTCTGAAGCTTTCTTT. This chain connects TRBV12-3 or TRBV12-4 to TRBJ1-1; tentatively, D is TRBD1 (6 bases). The CDR3 covers 15 residues. Trimming took off 5 bases at V and 6 bases at J, with 19 bases between the two ends.

This clonotype was recorded at least ten times. The chain recombines TRBV7-9 with TRBJ1-1; D might be TRBD1 (5 bases). V was shortened by 5 bases and J by 2 bases, with 9 bases between the two germline ends. The CDR3 loop spans 13 amino acids. CDR1 and CDR2 (germline): SEHNR, FQNEAQ (reference sequence). CDR3 residues: CASSQGANTEAFF. The CDR3 DNA reads TGTGCCAGCAGCCAGGGCGCCAACACTGAAGCTTTCTTT.

This clonotype was recorded many times. The chain has TRBV3-1 and TRBJ2-2, with D uncertain. Between the trimmed V and J ends, which lost 3 bases and 5 bases, there was a span of 10 bases. The CDR3 extends over 14 amino acids. Germline values: CDR1 LGHDT, CDR2 YNNKEL (reference sequence). The CDR3 region is CASSQGATTGELFF. The CDR3 DNA is TGTGCCAGCAGCCAGGGCGCCACTACCGGGGAGCTGTTTTTT.

The gene calls are TRBV28 and TRBJ1-1; D remains unclear. The CDR3 runs 14 residues. V was trimmed by 8 bases and J by 7 bases, leaving 20 bases between them. Germline V gene lookup returns CDR1 MDHEN and CDR2 SYDVKM. DNA of the CDR3: TGTGCCAGCTCGAACGCCGGGGTTCGTGGTGAAGCTTTCTTT. This sequence encodes CASSNAGVRGEAFF.

This clonotype was seen only a few times. The chain couples TRBV5-6 to TRBJ2-7; D is unresolved. The germline V gene has CDR1 SGHDT and CDR2 YYEEEE. The V end was cut by 2 bases, the J end by 7 bases, with 10 bases between. This CDR3 is built from 12 residues. CDR3 nucleotides: TGTGCCAGCAGCTTTGCAGGTCTGGAGCAGTACTTC. Translating gives CASSFAGLEQYF.

This clonotype turned up a few times. V gene TRBV20-1 combines with J gene TRBJ2-7; unclear D gene. Looked up from germline, CDR1 is DFQATT and CDR2 is SNEGSKA (reference sequence). CDR3 size: 11 residues. Trimming cost V 3 bases and J 1 base, with 4 bases left between them. This chain's CDR3 is CSASTSYEQYF. The CDR3 region has the DNA TGCAGTGCTAGTACTTCCTACGAGCAGTACTTC.